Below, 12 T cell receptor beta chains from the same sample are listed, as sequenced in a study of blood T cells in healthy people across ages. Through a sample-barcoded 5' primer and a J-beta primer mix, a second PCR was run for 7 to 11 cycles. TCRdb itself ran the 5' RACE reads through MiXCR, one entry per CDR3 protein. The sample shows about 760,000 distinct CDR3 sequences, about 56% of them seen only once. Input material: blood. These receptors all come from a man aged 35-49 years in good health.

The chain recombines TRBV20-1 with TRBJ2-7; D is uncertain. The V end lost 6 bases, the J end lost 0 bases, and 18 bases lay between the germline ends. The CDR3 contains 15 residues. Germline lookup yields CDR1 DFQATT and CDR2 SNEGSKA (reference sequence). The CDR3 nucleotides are TGCAGTGCCCGAATTGGGCTCGCGAACTCCTACGAGCAGTACTTC. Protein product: CSARIGLANSYEQYF.

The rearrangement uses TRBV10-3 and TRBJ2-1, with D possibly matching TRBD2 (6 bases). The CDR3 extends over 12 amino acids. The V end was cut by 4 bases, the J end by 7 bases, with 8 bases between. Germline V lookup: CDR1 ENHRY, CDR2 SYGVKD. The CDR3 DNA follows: TGTGCCATCAGTGGCGGACTAAATGAGCAGTTCTTC. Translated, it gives CAISGGLNEQFF.

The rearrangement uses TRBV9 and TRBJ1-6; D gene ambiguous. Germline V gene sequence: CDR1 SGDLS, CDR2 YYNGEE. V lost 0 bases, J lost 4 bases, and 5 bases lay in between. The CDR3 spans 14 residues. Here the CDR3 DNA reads TGTGCCAGCAGCGTAGAGTCTTATAATTCACCCCTCCACTTT. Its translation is CASSVESYNSPLHF.

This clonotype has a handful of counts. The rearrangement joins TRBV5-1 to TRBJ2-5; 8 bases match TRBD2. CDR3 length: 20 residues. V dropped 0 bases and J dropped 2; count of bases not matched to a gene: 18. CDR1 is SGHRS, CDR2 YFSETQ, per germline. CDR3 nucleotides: TGCGCCAGCAGCTTGGTTCCGGCACTTCGGACTAGCAGACTACAAGAGACCCAGTACTTC. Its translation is CASSLVPALRTSRLQETQYF.

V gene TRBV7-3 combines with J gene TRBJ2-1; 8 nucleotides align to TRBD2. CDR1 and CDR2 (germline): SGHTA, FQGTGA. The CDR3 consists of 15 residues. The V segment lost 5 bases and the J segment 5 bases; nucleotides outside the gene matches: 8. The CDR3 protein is CASSPRVSGNNEQFF. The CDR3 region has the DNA TGTGCCAGCAGCCCCCGTGTTAGCGGGAACAATGAGCAGTTCTTC.

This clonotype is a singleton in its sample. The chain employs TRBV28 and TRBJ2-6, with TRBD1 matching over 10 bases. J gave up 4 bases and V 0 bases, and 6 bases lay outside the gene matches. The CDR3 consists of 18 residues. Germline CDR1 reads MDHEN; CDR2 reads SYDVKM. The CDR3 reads CASSLWGDRGAGANVLTF. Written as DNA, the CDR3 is TGTGCCAGCAGTTTATGGGGGGACAGGGGAGCCGGGGCCAACGTCCTGACTTTC.

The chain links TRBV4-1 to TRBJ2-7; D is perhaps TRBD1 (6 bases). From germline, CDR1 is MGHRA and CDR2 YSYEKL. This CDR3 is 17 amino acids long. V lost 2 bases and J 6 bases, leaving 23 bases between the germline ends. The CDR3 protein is CASSQPTLRDTLGEQYF. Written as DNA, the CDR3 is TGCGCCAGCAGCCAACCAACCCTCCGGGACACCCTGGGCGAGCAGTACTTC.

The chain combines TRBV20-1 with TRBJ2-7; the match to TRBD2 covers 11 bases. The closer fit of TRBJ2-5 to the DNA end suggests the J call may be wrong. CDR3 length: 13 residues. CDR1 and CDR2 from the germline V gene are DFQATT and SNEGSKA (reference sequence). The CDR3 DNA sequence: TGCAGTGCTAGGGGACTAGCGGTCGAGACCCAGTACTTC. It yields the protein CSARGLAVETQYF.

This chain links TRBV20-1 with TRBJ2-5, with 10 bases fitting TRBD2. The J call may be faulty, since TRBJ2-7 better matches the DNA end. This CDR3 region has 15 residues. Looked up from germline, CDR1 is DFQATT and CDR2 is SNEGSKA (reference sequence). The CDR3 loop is CSASLLPSGSPEQYF. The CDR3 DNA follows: TGCAGTGCTAGTCTCCTTCCTAGCGGGAGTCCCGAGCAGTACTTC.

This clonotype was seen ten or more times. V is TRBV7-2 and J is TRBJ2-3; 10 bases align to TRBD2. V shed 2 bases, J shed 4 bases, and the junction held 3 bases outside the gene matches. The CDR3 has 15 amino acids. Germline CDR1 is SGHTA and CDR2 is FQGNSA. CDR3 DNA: TGTGCCAGCAGCTTACTAGCGGGAGACGCAGATACGCAGTATTTT. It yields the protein CASSLLAGDADTQYF.

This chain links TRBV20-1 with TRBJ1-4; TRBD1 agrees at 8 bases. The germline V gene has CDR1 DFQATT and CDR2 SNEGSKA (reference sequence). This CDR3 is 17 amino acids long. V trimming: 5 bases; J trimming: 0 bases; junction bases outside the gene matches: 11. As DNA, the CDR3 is TGCAGTGCTGGTAGGACAGGGATGACCACAACTAATGAAAAACTGTTTTTT. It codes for CSAGRTGMTTTNEKLFF.

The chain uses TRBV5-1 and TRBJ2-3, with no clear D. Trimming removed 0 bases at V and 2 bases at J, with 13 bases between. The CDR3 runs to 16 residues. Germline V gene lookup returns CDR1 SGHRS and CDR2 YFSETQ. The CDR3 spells CASSLASTSFTDTQYF. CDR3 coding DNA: TGCGCCAGCAGCTTGGCCAGCACCTCGTTCACAGATACGCAGTATTTT.